This T cell receptor beta chain was documented in a study of T cells in Graves' hyperthyroidism and ophthalmopathy. This clonotype has more than one count but fewer than ten. Its antigen is undetermined. Broader study findings: Ophthalmopathy was told apart from stable hyperthyroidism by a 13 V-J model.

What was amplified from RNA transcripts were TCR beta CDR3 regions. In the first-round RT-PCR of the TCR CDR3, the HTBI primer set was used. From the multiplex PCR reads, TCRdb called clonotypes with MiXCR, one entry per CDR3 protein. The data hold some 420,000 distinct CDR3 sequences, with roughly an eighth observed a single time. Each diagnosis was grounded in clinical symptoms, serum thyroxine and TRAb, thyroid ultrasound, and orbital computed tomography. This CDR3 is built from 15 residues. Trimming left V 5 bases short and J 0 bases short, with 11 bases between. From germline, CDR1 is ENHRY and CDR2 SYGVKD.

V and J are TRBV10-3 and TRBJ1-3, with D possibly TRBD1 on 6 matching bases. This receptor was identified in a woman between 18 and 29 years old with Graves' hyperthyroidism. The sequenced sample consisted of blood. CDR3 in DNA: TGTGCCATCAGTCTTGGGGGCCGCTCTGGAAACACCATATATTTT. This encodes CAISLGGRSGNTIYF.